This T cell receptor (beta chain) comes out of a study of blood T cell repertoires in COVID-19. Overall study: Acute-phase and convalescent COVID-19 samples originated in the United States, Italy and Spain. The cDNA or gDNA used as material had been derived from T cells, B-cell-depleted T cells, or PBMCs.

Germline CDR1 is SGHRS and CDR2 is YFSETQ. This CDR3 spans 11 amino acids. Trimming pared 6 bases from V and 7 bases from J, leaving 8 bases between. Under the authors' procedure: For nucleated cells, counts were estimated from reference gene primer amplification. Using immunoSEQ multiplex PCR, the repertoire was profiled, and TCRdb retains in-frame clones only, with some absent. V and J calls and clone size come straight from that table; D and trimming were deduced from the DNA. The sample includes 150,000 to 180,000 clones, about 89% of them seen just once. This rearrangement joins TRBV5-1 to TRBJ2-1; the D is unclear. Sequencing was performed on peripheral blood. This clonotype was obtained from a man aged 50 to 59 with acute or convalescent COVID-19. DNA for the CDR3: TGCGCCAGCACCCCCGGGAATGAGCAGTTCTTC. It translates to CASTPGNEQFF.